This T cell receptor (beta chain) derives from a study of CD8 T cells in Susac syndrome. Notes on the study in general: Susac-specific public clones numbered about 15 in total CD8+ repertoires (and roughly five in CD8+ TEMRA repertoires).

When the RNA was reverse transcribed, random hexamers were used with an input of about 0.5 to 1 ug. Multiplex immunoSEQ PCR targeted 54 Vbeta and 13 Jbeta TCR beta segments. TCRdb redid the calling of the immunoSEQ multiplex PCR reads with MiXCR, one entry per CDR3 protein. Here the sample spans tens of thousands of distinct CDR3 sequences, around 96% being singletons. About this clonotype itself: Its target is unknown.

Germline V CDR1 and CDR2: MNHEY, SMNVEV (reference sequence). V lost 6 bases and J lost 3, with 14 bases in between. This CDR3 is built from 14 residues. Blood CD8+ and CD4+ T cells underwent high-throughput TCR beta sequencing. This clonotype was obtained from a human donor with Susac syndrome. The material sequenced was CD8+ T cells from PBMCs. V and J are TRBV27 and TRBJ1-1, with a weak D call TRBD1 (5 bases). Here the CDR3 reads CASRRDPLDTEAFF. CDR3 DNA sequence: TGTGCCAGCAGACGGGACCCCTTGGACACTGAAGCTTTCTTT.